This T cell receptor (beta chain) was recovered during a study of blood T cell repertoires in COVID-19. Study in general: Samples came from the United States, Italy and Spain, spanning acute and convalescent COVID-19. PBMCs, B-cell-depleted T cells, or T cells were the source of the cDNA or gDNA that made up the material.

From germline, CDR1 is LGHNA and CDR2 YSLEER. The V end was cut by 0 bases, the J end by 3 bases, with 12 bases between. The CDR3 runs to 16 residues. Per the original methods: Reference gene primers were amplified, and this amplification served to estimate nucleated cell counts. The assay was immunoSEQ multiplex PCR, and TCRdb's table has in-frame clones only and misses some. V and J calls and clone size are those listed in that table; D and trimming were worked out from the DNA. Among 120,000 to 150,000 clones listed, about 85% were seen once. Sample: peripheral blood. The chain is built from TRBV4-3 and TRBJ2-1; D perhaps matches TRBD1 (5 bases). This TCR was recovered from a woman aged 35 to 49 with active or convalescent COVID-19. DNA of the CDR3: TGCGCCAGCAGCCAAGAGTGGGGCCAAATCTACAATGAGCAGTTCTTC. Its protein is CASSQEWGQIYNEQFF.